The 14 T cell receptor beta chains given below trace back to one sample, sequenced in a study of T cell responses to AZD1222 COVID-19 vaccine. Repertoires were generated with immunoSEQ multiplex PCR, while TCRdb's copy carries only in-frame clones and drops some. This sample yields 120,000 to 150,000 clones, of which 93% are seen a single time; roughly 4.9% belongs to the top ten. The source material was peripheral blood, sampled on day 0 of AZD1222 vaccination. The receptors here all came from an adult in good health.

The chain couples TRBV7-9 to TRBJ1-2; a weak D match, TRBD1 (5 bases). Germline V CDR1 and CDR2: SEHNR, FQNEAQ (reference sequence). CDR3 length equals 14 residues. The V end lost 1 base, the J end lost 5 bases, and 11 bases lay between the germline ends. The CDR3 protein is CASSLVQGEYGYTF. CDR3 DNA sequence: TGTGCCAGCAGCTTAGTTCAGGGAGAGTATGGCTACACCTTC. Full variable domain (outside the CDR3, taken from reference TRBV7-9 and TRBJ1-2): DTGVSQNPRHKITKRGQNVTFRCDPISEHNRLYWYRQTLGQGPEFLTYFQNEAQLEKSRLLSDRFSAERPKGSFSTLEIQRTEQGDSAMYLCASSLVQGEYGYTFGSGTRLTVV.

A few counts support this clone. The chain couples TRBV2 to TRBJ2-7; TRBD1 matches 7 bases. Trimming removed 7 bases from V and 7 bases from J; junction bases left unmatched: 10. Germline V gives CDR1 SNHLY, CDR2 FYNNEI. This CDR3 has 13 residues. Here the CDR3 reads CASNRDSVSEQYF. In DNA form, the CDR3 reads TGTGCCAGCAACCGGGACAGTGTGTCAGAGCAGTACTTC.

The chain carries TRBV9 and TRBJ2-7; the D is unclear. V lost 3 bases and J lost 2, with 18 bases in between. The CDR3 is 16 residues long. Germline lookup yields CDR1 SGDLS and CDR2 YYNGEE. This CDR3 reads CASSGHRETDPYEQYF. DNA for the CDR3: TGTGCCAGCAGCGGTCACCGAGAGACTGACCCCTACGAGCAGTACTTC.

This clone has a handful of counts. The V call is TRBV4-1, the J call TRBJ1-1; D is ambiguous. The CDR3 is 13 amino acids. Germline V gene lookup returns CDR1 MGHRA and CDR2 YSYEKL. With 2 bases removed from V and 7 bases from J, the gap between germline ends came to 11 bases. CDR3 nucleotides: TGCGCCAGCAGCCAAAAACGGTCGGATGAAGCTTTCTTT. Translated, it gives CASSQKRSDEAFF.

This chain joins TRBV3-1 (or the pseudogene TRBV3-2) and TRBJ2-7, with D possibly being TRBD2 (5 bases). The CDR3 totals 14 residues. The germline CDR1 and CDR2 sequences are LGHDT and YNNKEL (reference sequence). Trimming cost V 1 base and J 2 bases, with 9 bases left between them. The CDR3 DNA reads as TGTGCCAGCAGCCAAGTCTTGGAGGCCTACGAGCAGTACTTC. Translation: CASSQVLEAYEQYF.

CDR3: CASSARSSFDEQFF. The DNA of the CDR3 is TGCGCCAGCAGCGCAAGGAGTAGCTTCGATGAGCAGTTCTTC. The chain has TRBV5-1 and TRBJ2-1; D gene ambiguous. Trimming cost V 4 bases and J 8 bases, with 16 bases left between them. The length of the CDR3 is 14 residues. Germline V gene lookup returns CDR1 SGHRS and CDR2 YFSETQ. The variable domain in full, completed from reference TRBV5-1 and TRBJ2-1, reads KAGVTQTPRYLIKTRGQQVTLSCSPISGHRSVSWYQQTPGQGLQFLFEYFSETQRNKGNFPGRFSGRQFSNSRSEMNVSTLELGDSALYLCASSARSSFDEQFFGPGTRLTVL.

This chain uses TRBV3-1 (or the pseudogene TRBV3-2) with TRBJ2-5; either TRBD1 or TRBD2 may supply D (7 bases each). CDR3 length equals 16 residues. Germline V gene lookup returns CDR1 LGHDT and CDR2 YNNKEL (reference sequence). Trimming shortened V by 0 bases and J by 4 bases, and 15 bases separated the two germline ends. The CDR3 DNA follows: TGTGCCAGCAGCCAAGATCAGGGGGGGGGAGGAGAGACCCAGTACTTC. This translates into CASSQDQGGGGETQYF.

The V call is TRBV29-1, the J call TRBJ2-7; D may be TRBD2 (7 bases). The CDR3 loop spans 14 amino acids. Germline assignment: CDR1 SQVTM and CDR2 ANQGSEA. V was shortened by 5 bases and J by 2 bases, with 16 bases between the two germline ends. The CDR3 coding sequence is TGCAGCGTTAAGGGGGGGGGACCTGCCTACGAGCAGTACTTC. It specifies CSVKGGGPAYEQYF.

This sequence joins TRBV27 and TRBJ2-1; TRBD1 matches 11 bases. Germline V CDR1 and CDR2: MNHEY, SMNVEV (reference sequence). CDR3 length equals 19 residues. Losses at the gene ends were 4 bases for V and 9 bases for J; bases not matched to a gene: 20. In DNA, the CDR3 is TGTGCCAGCAGTTCTGCGTCTCCACCGGGACAGGGGGTTAGGGGTGAGCAGTTCTTC. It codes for CASSSASPPGQGVRGEQFF.

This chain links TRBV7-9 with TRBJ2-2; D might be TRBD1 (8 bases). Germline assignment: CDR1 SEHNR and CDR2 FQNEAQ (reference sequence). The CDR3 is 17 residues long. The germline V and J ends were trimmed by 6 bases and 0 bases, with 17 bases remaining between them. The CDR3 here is CASSYNTGGANTGELFF. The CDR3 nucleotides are TGTGCCAGCAGTTACAATACAGGGGGGGCGAACACCGGGGAGCTGTTTTTT.

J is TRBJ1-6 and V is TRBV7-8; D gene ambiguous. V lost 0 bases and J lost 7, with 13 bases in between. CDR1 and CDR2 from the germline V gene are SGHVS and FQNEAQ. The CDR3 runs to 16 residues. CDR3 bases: TGTGCCAGCAGCTTAGCGGGGAACGGTGTGAATTCACCCCTCCACTTT. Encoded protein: CASSLAGNGVNSPLHF.

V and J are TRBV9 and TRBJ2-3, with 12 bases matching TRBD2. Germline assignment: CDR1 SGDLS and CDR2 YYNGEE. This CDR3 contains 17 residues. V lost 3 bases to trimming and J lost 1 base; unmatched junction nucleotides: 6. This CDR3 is CASSGSSGGAGTDTQYF. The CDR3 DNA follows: TGTGCCAGCAGCGGTTCTAGCGGGGGGGCGGGCACAGATACGCAGTATTTT.

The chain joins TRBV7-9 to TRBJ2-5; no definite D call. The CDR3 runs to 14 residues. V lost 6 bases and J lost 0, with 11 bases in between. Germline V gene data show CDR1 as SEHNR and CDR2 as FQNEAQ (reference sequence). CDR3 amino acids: CASSQLGYQETQYF. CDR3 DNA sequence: TGTGCCAGCAGTCAGTTGGGATACCAAGAGACCCAGTACTTC.

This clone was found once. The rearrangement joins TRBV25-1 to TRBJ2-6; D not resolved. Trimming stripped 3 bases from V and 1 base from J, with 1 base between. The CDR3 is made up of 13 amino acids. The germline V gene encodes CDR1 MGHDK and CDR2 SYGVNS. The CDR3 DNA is TGTGCCAGCAGTGAGTCTGGGGCCAACGTCCTGACTTTC. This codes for CASSESGANVLTF.